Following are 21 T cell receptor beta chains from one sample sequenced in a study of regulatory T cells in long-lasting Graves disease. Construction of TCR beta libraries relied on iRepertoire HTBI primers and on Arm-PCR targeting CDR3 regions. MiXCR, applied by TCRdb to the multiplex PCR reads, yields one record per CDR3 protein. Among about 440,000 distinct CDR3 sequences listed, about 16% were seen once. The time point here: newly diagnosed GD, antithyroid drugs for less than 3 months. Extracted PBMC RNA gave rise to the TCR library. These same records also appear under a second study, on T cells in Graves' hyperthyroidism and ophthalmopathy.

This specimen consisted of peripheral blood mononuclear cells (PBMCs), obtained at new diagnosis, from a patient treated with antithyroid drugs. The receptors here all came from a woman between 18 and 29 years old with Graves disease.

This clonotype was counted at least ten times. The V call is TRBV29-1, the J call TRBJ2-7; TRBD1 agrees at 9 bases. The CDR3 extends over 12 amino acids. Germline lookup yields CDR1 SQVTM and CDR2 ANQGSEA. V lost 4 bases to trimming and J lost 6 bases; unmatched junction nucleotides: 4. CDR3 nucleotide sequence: TGCAGCGTTGTAAGGACAGGGGTCGAGCAGTACTTC. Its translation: CSVVRTGVEQYF.

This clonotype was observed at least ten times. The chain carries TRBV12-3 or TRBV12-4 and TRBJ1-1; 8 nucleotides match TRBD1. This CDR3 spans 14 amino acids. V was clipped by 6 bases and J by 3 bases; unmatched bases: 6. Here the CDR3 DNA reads TGTGCCAGCAGCAGGGGGCGGAGGGACACTGAAGCTTTCTTT. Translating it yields CASSRGRRDTEAFF.

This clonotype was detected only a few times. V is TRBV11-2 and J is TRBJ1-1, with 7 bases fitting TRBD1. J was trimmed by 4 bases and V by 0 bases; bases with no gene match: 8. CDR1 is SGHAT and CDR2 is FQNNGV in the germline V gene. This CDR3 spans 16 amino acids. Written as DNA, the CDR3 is TGTGCCAGCAGCTTAGATTCGACAGGGTGGTTCACTGAAGCTTTCTTT. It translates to CASSLDSTGWFTEAFF.

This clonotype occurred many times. In DNA form, the CDR3 reads TGTGCCAGCAGCATCCACGGGTCCCAAGAGACCCAGTACTTC. Its translation is CASSIHGSQETQYF. The chain couples TRBV7-3 to TRBJ2-5; no firm D call. The CDR3 has 14 residues. From germline, CDR1 is SGHTA and CDR2 FQGTGA. V was shortened by 5 bases and J by 1 base, with 11 bases between the two germline ends.

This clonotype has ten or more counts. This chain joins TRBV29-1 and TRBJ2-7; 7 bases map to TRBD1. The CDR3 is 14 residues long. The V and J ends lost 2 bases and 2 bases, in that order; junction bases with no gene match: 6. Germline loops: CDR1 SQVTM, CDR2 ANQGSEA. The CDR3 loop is CSVERDSNTYEQYF. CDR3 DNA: TGCAGCGTTGAACGGGACAGTAACACCTACGAGCAGTACTTC.

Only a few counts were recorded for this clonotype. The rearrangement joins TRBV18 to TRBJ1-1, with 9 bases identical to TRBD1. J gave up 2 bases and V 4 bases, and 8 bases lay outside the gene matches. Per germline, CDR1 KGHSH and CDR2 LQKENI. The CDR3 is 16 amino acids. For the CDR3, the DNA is TGTGCCAGCTCACGGAAAACGGGACAGGGAAACACTGAAGCTTTCTTT. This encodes CASSRKTGQGNTEAFF.

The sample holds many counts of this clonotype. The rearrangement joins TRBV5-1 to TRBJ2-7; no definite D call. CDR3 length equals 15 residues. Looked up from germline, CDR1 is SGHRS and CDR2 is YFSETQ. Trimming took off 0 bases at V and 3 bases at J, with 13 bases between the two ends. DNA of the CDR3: TGCGCCAGCAGCTTGGATGGTACCACCATCTACGAGCAGTACTTC. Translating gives CASSLDGTTIYEQYF.

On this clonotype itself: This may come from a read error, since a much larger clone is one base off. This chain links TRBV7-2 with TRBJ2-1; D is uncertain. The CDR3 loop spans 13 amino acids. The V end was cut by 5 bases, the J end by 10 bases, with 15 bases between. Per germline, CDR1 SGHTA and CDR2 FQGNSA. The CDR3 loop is CASSQTSTYEQFF. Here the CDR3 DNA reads TGTGCCAGCAGCCAAACTTCGACCTACGAGCAGTTCTTC.

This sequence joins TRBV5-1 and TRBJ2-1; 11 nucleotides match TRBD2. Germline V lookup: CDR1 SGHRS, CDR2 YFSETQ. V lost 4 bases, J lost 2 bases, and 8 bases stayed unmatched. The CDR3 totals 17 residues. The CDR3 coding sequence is TGCGCCAGCAGCAGCAGAACTAGCGGGAGACCCTACAATGAGCAGTTCTTC. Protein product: CASSSRTSGRPYNEQFF.

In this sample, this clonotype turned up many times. The CDR3 DNA reads as TGCGCCAGCAGCGTAGACAGCTACGGCACAGATACGCAGTATTTT. Translated: CASSVDSYGTDTQYF. The gene calls are TRBV5-1 and TRBJ2-3, with D perhaps matching TRBD1 (5 bases). CDR1 and CDR2 from the germline V gene are SGHRS and YFSETQ. Trimming cost V 4 bases and J 1 base, with 13 bases left between them. The CDR3 spans 15 residues.

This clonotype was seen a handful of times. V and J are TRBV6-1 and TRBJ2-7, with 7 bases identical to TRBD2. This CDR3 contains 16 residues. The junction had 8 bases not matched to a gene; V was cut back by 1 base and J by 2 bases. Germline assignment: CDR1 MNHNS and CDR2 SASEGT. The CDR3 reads CASSEGWRGITYEQYF. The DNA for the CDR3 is TGTGCCAGCAGTGAAGGTTGGCGGGGGATAACCTACGAGCAGTACTTC.

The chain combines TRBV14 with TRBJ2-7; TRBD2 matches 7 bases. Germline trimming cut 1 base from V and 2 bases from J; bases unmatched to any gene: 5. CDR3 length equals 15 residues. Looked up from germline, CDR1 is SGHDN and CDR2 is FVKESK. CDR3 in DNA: TGTGCCAGCAGCCAAGTGGGAGGGGTTCCCTACGAGCAGTACTTC. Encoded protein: CASSQVGGVPYEQYF.

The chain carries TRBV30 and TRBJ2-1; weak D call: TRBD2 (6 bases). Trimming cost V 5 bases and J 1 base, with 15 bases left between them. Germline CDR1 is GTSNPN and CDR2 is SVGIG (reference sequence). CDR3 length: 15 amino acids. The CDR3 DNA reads TGTGCCTGGTCGTTCGGAGGGCAGTCCTACAATGAGCAGTTCTTC. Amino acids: CAWSFGGQSYNEQFF. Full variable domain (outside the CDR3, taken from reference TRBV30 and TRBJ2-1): SQTIHQWPATLVQPVGSPLSLECTVEGTSNPNLYWYRQAAGRGLQLLFYSVGIGQISSEVPQNLSASRPQDRQFILSSKKLLLSDSGFYLCAWSFGGQSYNEQFFGPGTRLTVL.

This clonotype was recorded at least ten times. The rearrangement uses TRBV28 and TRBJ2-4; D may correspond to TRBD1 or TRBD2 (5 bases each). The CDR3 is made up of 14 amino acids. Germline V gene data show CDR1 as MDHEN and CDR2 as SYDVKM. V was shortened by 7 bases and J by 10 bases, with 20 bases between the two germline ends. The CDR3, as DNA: TGTGCCAGCACCCCCGGGACCCCAATAGGGATTCAGTACTTC. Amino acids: CASTPGTPIGIQYF.

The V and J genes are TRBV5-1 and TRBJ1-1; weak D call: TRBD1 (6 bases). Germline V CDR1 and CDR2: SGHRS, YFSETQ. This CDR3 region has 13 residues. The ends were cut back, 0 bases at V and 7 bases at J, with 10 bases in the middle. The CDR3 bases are TGCGCCAGCAGCTTGGGGGGGCACGATGAAGCTTTCTTT. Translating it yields CASSLGGHDEAFF.

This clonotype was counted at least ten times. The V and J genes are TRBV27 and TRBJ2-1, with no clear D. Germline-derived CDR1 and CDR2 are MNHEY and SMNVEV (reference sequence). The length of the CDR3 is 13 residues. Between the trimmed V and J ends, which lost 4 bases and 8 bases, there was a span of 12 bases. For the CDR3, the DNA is TGTGCCAGCAGTTACGTCCCTACACATGAGCAGTTCTTC. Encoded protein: CASSYVPTHEQFF.

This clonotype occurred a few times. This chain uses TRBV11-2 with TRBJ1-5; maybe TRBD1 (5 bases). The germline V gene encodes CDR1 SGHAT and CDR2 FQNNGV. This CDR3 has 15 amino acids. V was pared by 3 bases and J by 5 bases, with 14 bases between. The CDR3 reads CASSLLPGPYQPQHF. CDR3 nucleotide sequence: TGTGCCAGCAGCTTGTTACCGGGGCCCTATCAGCCCCAGCATTTT. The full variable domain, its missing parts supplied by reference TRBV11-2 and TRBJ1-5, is EAGVAQSPRYKIIEKRQSVAFWCNPISGHATLYWYQQILGQGPKLLIQFQNNGVVDDSQLPKDRFSAERLKGVDSTLKIQPAKLEDSAVYLCASSLLPGPYQPQHFGDGTRLSIL.

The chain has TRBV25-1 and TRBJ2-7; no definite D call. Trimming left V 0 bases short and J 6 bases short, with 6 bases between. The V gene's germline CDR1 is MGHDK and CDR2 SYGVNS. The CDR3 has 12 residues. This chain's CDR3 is CASSEYLSEQYF. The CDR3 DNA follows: TGTGCCAGCAGTGAATATCTAAGCGAGCAGTACTTC.

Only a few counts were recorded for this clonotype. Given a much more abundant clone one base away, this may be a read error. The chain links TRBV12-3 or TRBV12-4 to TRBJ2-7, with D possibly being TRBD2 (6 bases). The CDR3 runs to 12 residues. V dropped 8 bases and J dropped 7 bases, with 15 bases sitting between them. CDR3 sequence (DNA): TGTGCCAGCCGTACTAGCCCTGGTGAGCAGTACTTC. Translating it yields CASRTSPGEQYF.

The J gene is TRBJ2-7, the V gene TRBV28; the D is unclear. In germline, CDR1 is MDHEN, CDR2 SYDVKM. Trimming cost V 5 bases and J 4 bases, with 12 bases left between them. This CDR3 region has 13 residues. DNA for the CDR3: TGTGCCAGCAGTATAACTGTGCCTTACGAGCAGTACTTC. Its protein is CASSITVPYEQYF.

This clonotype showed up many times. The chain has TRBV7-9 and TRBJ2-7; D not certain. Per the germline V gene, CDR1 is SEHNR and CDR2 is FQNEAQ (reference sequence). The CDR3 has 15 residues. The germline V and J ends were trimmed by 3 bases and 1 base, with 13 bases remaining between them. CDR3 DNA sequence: TGTGCCAGCAGCTTGGGCGACGTACCATCCTACGAGCAGTACTTC. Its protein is CASSLGDVPSYEQYF.